This T cell receptor (beta chain) was captured in a study of T cell responses to AZD1222 COVID-19 vaccine. Findings and limits, study-wide: Clonal diversity may have been underestimated in mostly white British donors. Along spike, vaccine-associated CD4 TCRs were found throughout, with dominance at 160-218 and 743-854.

This clone was seen a single time. The antigen is undetermined. CDR1 GTSNPN and CDR2 SVGIG come from the germline V gene (reference sequence). The V end was cut by 5 bases, the J end by 0 bases, with 15 bases between. CDR3 length: 15 amino acids. Some clones are missing from TCRdb's copy, which holds only in-frame ones; the method was immunoSEQ multiplex PCR. The sample shows about 180,000 clones, about nine tenths of them seen only once. The source was peripheral blood, collected 28 days after the second AZD1222 dose. The chain carries TRBV30 and TRBJ2-3; the D is unclear. The TCR sequence derives from an adult who received the AZD1222 COVID-19 vaccine. The CDR3 DNA reads as TGTGCCTGGGAGTTGAGTCCTTTAAGCACAGATACGCAGTATTTT. This encodes CAWELSPLSTDTQYF. Variable domain in full (rest from reference TRBV30 and TRBJ2-3): SQTIHQWPATLVQPVGSPLSLECTVEGTSNPNLYWYRQAAGRGLQLLFYSVGIGQISSEVPQNLSASRPQDRQFILSSKKLLLSDSGFYLCAWELSPLSTDTQYFGPGTRLTVL.